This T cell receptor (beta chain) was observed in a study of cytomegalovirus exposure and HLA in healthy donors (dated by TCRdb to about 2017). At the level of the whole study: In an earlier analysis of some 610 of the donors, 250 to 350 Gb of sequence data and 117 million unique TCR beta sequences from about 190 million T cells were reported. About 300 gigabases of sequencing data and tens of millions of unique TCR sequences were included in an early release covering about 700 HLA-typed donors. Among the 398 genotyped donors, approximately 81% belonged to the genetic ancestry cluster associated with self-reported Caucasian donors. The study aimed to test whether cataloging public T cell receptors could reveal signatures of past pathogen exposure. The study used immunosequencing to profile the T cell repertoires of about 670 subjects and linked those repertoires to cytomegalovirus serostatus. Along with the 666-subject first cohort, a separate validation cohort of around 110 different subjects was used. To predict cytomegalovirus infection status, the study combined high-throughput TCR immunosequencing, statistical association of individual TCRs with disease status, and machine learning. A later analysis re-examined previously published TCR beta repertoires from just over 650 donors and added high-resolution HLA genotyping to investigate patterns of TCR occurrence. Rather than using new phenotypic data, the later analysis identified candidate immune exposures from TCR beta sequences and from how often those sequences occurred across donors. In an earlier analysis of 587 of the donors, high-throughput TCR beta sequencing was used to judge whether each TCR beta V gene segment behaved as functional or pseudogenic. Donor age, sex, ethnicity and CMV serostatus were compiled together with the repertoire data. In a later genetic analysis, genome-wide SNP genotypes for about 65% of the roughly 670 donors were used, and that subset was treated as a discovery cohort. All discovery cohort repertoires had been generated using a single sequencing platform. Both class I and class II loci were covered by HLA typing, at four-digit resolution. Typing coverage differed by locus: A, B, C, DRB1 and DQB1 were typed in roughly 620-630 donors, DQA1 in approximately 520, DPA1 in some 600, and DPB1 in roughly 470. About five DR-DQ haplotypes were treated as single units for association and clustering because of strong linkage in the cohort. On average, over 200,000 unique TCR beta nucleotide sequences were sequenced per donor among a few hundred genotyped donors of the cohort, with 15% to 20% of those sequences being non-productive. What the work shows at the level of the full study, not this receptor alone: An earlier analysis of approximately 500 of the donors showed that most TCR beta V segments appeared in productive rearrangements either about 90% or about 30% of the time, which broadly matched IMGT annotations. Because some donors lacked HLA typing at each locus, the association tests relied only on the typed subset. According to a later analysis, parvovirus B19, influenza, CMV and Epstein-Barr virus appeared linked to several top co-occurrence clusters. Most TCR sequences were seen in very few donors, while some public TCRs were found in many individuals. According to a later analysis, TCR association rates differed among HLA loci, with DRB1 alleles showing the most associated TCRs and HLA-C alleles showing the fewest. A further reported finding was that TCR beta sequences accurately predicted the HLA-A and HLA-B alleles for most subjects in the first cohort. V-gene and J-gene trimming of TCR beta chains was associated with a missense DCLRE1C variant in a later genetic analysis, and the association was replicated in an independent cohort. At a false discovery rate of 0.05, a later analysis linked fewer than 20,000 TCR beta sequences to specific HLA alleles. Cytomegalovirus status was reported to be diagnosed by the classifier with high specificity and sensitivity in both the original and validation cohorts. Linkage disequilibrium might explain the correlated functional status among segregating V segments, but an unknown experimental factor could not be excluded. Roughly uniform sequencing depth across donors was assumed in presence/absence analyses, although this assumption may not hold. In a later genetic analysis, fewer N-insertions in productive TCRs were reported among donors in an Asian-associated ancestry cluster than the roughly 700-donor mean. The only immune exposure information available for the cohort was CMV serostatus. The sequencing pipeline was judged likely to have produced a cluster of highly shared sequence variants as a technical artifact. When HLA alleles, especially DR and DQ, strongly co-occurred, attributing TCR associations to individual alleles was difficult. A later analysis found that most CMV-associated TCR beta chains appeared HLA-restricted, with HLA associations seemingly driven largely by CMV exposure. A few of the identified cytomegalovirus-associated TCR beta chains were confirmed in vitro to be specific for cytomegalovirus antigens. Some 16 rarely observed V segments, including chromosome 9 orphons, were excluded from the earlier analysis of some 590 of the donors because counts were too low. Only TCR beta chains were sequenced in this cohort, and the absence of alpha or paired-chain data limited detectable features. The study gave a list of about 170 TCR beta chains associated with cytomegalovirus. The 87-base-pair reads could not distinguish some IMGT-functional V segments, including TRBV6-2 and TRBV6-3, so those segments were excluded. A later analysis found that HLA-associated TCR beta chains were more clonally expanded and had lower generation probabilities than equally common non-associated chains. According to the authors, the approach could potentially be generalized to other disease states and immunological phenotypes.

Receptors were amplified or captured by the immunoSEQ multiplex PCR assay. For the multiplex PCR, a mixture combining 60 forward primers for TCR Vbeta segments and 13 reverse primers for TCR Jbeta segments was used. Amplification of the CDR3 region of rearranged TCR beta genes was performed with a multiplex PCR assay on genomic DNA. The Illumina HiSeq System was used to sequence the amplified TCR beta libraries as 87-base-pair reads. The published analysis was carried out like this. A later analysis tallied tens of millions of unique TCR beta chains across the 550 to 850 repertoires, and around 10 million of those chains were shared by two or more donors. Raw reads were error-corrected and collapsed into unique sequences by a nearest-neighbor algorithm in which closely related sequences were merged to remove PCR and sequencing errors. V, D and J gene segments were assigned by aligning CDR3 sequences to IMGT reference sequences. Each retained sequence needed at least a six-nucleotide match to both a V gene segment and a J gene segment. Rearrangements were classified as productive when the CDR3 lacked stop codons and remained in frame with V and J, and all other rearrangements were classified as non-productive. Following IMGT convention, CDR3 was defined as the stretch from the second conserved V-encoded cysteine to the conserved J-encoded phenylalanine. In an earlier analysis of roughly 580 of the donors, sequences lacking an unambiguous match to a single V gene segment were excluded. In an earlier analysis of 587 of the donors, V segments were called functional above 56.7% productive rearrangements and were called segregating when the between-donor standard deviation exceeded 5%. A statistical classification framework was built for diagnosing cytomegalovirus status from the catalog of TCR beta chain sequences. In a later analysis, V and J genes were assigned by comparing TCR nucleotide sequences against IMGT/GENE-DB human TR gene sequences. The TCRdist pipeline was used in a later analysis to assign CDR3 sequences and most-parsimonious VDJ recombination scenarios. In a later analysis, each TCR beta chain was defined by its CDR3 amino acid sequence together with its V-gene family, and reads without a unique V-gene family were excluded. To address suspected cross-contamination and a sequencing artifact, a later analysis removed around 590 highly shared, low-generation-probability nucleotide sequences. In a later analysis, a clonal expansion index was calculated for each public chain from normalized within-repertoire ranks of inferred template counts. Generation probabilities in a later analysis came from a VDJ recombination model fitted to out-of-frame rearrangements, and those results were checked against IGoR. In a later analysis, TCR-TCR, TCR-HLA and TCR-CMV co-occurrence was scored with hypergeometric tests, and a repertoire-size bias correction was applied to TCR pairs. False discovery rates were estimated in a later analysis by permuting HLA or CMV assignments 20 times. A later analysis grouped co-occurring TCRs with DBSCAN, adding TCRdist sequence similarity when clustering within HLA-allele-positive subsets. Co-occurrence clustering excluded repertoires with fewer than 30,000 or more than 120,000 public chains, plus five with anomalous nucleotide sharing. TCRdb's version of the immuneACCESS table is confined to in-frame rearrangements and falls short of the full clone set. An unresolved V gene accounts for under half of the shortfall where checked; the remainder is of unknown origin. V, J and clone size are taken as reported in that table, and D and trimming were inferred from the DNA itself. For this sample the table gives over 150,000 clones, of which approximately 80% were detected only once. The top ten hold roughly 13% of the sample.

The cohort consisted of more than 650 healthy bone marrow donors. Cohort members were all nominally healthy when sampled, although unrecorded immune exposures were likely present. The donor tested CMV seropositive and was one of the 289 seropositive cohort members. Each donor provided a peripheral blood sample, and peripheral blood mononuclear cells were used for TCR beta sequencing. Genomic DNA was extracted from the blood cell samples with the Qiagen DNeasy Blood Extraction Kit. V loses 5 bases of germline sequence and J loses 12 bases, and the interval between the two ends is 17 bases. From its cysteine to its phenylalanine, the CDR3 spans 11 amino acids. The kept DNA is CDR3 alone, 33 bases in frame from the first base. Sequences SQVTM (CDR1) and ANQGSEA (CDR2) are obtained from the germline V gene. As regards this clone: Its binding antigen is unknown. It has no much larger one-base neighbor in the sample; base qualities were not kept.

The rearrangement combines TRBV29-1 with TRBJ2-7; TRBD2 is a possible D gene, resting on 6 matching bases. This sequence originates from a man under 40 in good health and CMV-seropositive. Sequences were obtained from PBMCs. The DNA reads TGCAGCGTTAGGGACTCTCAATCGGGGTACTTC. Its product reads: CSVRDSQSGYF.